This passage covers 30 T cell receptor beta chains from one sample sequenced in a study of CXCR3-negative and CXCR3-positive naive CD8 T cells. General observations from the study: Naive cells with CXCR3 showed TRB CDR3s that were more hydrophobic than those in CXCR3-negative naive cells.

What these receptors recognize is not known. Each TRB cDNA library was prepared by 5' RACE (with UMI labels). TCRdb reworked the 5' RACE reads into one entry per CDR3 protein, no DNA. Its table records roughly 110,000 distinct CDR3 sequences. Sequencing was done on a sample of naive CXCR3+ CD8+ T cells from blood. Stated subset: CD45RO-CCR7+CD27+CD95- naive CD8+ T cells expressing CXCR3 (TNR3+). These receptors all stem from a human donor in good health. Some clones in this sample may be carry-over from other donors' samples.

V gene TRBV7-3 combines with J gene TRBJ2-1; the D call from TCRdb, TRBD2, cannot be confirmed without DNA. CDR1 and CDR2 from the germline V gene are SGHTA and FQGTGA. The CDR3 has 15 residues. CDR3 in amino acids: CASSQTGTSGNEQFF.

This chain uses TRBV20-1 with TRBJ2-3; TCRdb picks TRBD1, but there is no DNA to check that call. CDR1 is DFQATT, CDR2 SNEGSKA, per germline (reference sequence). This CDR3 contains 14 residues. The CDR3 reads CSARDPTGEDTQYF.

This chain joins TRBV6-5 and TRBJ2-1; the TRBD2 assignment by TCRdb is unverifiable without DNA. CDR3 length equals 16 residues. CDR1 is MNHEY and CDR2 is SVGAGI in the germline V gene. The chain's CDR3 is CASSPGGNRWNNEQFF.

The chain combines TRBV15 with TRBJ2-7; lacking DNA, the TRBD1 call made by TCRdb goes unchecked. CDR3 size: 15 residues. Germline V CDR1 and CDR2: LNHNV, YYDKDF (reference sequence). The CDR3: CATSGGQGAVYEQYF.

This chain uses TRBV7-2 with TRBJ2-5; without DNA, the TCRdb call of TRBD2 cannot be checked. CDR3 length: 18 residues. Germline V gene lookup returns CDR1 SGHTA and CDR2 FQGNSA. The CDR3 is CASSFPLAGGLYQETQYF.

V is TRBV7-3 and J is TRBJ2-7; TCRdb lists TRBD2, though no DNA is available to test this call. The CDR3 covers 14 residues. Germline assignment: CDR1 SGHTA and CDR2 FQGTGA. CDR3 amino acids: CASSPGGAVHEQYF.

The V and J genes are TRBV7-9 and TRBJ2-1; the D call of TRBD2 rests on TCRdb alone, since no DNA is present to check it. CDR1 is SEHNR and CDR2 is FQNEAQ in the germline V gene (reference sequence). The CDR3 sequence is 20 residues long. The CDR3 sequence is CASSPPLGQPSGRARNEQFF.

This chain uses TRBV27 with TRBJ2-1; without DNA, the TCRdb call of TRBD2 cannot be checked. Germline V gives CDR1 MNHEY, CDR2 SMNVEV (reference sequence). This CDR3 is built from 15 residues. CDR3 residues: CASSLEGSGYNEQFF.

The chain recombines TRBV21-1 with TRBJ2-7; TCRdb proposes TRBD1, but this gene call is untestable without DNA. TRBV21-1 counts as a pseudogene. CDR3 length: 14 residues. The CDR3 is CASTLTDRYYEQYF.

The rearrangement joins TRBV5-5 to TRBJ2-7; TCRdb's D gene call, TRBD2, goes unchecked for lack of DNA. This CDR3 contains 14 residues. Looked up from germline, CDR1 is SGHKS and CDR2 is YYEKEE (reference sequence). The CDR3 is CASSLSGRAYEQYF.

This chain connects TRBV4-1 to TRBJ1-1; with no DNA, the TCRdb D assignment of TRBD1 cannot be verified. This CDR3 region has 15 residues. The germline CDR1 and CDR2 sequences are MGHRA and YSYEKL. The CDR3 reads CASSQAGTGHTEAFF.

The V gene is TRBV7-9, the J gene TRBJ2-1; TCRdb picks TRBD2, but there is no DNA to check that call. Germline loops: CDR1 SEHNR, CDR2 FQNEAQ (reference sequence). This CDR3 has 17 amino acids. This CDR3 reads CASSLAPASREDNEQFF. The full variable domain, its missing parts supplied by reference TRBV7-9 and TRBJ2-1, is DTGVSQNPRHKITKRGQNVTFRCDPISEHNRLYWYRQTLGQGPEFLTYFQNEAQLEKSRLLSDRFSAERPKGSFSTLEIQRTEQGDSAMYLCASSLAPASREDNEQFFGPGTRLTVL.

The chain employs TRBV2 and TRBJ1-1; the D call from TCRdb, TRBD1, cannot be confirmed without DNA. The CDR3 has 15 amino acids. Per germline, CDR1 SNHLY and CDR2 FYNNEI. CDR3 sequence: CASSPRGPMNTEAFF.

The CDR3: CASSLGSYGYTF. The V call is TRBV7-9, the J call TRBJ1-2. The CDR3 consists of 12 residues. Looked up from germline, CDR1 is SEHNR and CDR2 is FQNEAQ (reference sequence). The variable domain in full, with the rest retrieved from reference TRBV7-9 and TRBJ1-2, is DTGVSQNPRHKITKRGQNVTFRCDPISEHNRLYWYRQTLGQGPEFLTYFQNEAQLEKSRLLSDRFSAERPKGSFSTLEIQRTEQGDSAMYLCASSLGSYGYTFGSGTRLTVV.

J is TRBJ2-6 and V is TRBV5-1; the TRBD1 assignment by TCRdb is unverifiable without DNA. Looked up from germline, CDR1 is SGHRS and CDR2 is YFSETQ. This CDR3 comprises 16 residues. The CDR3 is CASSSLQGWGANVLTF.

This rearrangement joins TRBV6-6 to TRBJ2-2; TCRdb's D gene call, TRBD2, goes unchecked for lack of DNA. Germline-derived CDR1 and CDR2 are MNHNY and SVGAGI (reference sequence). The length of the CDR3 is 18 residues. The CDR3 reads CASRPGLAGATNTGELFF.

The V and J genes are TRBV7-6 and TRBJ2-2; TCRdb outputs TRBD2, but without DNA this stays unchecked. The CDR3 is 16 residues long. CDR1 and CDR2 (germline): SGHVS, FNYEAQ. CDR3: CASSFFLAGETGELFF. The full variable domain, its missing parts supplied by reference TRBV7-6 and TRBJ2-2, is GAGVSQSPRYKVTKRGQDVALRCDPISGHVSLYWYRQALGQGPEFLTYFNYEAQQDKSGLPNDRFSAERPEGSISTLTIQRTEQRDSAMYRCASSFFLAGETGELFFGEGSRLTVL.

The chain uses TRBV7-9 and TRBJ2-1. CDR1 SEHNR and CDR2 FQNEAQ come from the germline V gene (reference sequence). The CDR3 is made up of 12 amino acids. CDR3 sequence: CASSLGPDEQFF.

The chain couples TRBV5-1 to TRBJ2-7; with no DNA, the TCRdb D assignment of TRBD2 cannot be verified. The CDR3 extends over 16 amino acids. Germline V gives CDR1 SGHRS, CDR2 YFSETQ. Here the CDR3 reads CASSFGISGGAYEQYF.

The genes are TRBV25-1 and TRBJ2-7. CDR3 length: 13 residues. Germline V gene data show CDR1 as MGHDK and CDR2 as SYGVNS. CDR3 sequence reads: CASRDPSSYEQYF.

This sequence joins TRBV7-6 and TRBJ2-7; TCRdb reports TRBD1, a call that lacks DNA to check it against. This CDR3 is 13 amino acids long. CDR1 SGHVS and CDR2 FNYEAQ come from the germline V gene. The CDR3: CASSLATGTEQYF.

The chain links TRBV7-9 to TRBJ1-1; TCRdb proposes TRBD1, but this gene call is untestable without DNA. The CDR3 extends over 17 amino acids. Germline V CDR1 and CDR2: SEHNR, FQNEAQ (reference sequence). The CDR3 sequence is CASTYRGVGPMNTEAFF.

The genes are TRBV5-6 and TRBJ2-1; TCRdb selects TRBD2, and the lack of DNA leaves this call unchecked. This CDR3 is built from 19 residues. Germline lookup yields CDR1 SGHDT and CDR2 YYEEEE. The CDR3 is CATDALRQLAGPSYNEQFF. Full variable domain (outside the CDR3, taken from reference TRBV5-6 and TRBJ2-1): DAGVTQSPTHLIKTRGQQVTLRCSPKSGHDTVSWYQQALGQGPQFIFQYYEEEERQRGNFPDRFSGHQFPNYSSELNVNALLLGDSALYLCATDALRQLAGPSYNEQFFGPGTRLTVL.

The CDR3 spells CASSFLGGIDQPQHF. The rearrangement links TRBV27 to TRBJ1-5; TCRdb names TRBD1, which stays unverified in the absence of DNA. Germline-derived CDR1 and CDR2 are MNHEY and SMNVEV (reference sequence). This CDR3 has 15 residues.

The chain has TRBV20-1 and TRBJ2-5; absent DNA, TCRdb's TRBD1 call cannot be checked. Per the germline V gene, CDR1 is DFQATT and CDR2 is SNEGSKA (reference sequence). The CDR3 covers 15 residues. The CDR3 loop is CSARDPGQHQETQYF.

The chain has TRBV12-3 or TRBV12-4 and TRBJ2-1; the TCRdb call, TRBD1, lacks DNA for checking. This CDR3 is built from 13 residues. This CDR3 is CASSSTGEYEQFF.

This CDR3 reads CASSPRTSGISYEQYF. V is TRBV5-4 and J is TRBJ2-7; TCRdb's D call of TRBD2 is untestable without DNA. Germline assignment: CDR1 SGHNT and CDR2 YYREEE (reference sequence). There are 16 residues in the CDR3.

The chain joins TRBV13 to TRBJ1-5; TCRdb picks TRBD1, but there is no DNA to check that call. This CDR3 has 15 residues. CDR1 is PRHDT, CDR2 FYEKMQ, per germline (reference sequence). The CDR3 region is CASSRRQGGSQPQHF.

CDR3 amino acids: CASGLVMGHSFEQYF. The chain has TRBV12-5 and TRBJ2-7; absent DNA, TCRdb's TRBD1 call cannot be checked. This CDR3 has 15 residues. The germline V gene encodes CDR1 LGHNT and CDR2 FRNRAP.

The rearrangement uses TRBV20-1 and TRBJ2-7; TCRdb's assignment of TRBD2 cannot be checked, as there is no DNA. Germline assignment: CDR1 DFQATT and CDR2 SNEGSKA (reference sequence). The CDR3 runs 13 residues. CDR3: CSAIGLADYEQYF.